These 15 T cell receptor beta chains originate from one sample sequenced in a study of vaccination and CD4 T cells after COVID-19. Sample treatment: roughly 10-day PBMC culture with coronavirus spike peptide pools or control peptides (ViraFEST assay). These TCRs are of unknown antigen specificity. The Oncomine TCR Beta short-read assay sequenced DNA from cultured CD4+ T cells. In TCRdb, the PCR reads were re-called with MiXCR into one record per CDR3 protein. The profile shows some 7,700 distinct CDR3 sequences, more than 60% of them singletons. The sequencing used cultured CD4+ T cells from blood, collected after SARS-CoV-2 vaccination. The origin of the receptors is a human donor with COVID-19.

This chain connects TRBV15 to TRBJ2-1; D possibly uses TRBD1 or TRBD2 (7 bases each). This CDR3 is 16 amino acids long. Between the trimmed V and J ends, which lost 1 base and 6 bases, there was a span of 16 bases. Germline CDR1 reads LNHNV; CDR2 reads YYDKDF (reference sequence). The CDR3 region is CATSRVGRGQFNEQFF. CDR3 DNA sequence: TGTGCCACCAGCAGAGTAGGGAGGGGACAGTTCAATGAGCAGTTCTTC.

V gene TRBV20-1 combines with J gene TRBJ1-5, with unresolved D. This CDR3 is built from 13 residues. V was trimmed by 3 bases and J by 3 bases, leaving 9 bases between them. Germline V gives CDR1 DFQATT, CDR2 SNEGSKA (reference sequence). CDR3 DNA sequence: TGCAGTGCTAGTTCAGGATTCAATCAGCCCCAGCATTTT. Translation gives CSASSGFNQPQHF.

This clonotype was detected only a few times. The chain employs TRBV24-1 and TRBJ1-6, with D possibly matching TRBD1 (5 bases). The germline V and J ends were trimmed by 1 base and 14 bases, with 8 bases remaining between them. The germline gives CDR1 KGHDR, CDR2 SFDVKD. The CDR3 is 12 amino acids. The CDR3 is CATSDFGGALHF. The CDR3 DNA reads TGTGCCACCAGTGATTTTGGGGGGGCCCTCCACTTT.

The CDR3 DNA reads as TGTGCCAGCAGAAACTGGCGAGTCAACACTGAAGCTTTCTTT. It translates to CASRNWRVNTEAFF. The genes are TRBV6-1 and TRBJ1-1; D not resolved. Deletions cut 6 bases from V and 2 bases from J, with 13 bases between. The CDR3 sequence is 14 residues long. Germline V gene data show CDR1 as MNHNS and CDR2 as SASEGT.

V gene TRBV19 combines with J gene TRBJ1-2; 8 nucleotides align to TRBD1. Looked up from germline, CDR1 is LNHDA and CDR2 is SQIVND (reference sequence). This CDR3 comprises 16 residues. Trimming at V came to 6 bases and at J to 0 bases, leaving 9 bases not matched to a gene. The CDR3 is CASRFRGQGTNYGYTF. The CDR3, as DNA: TGTGCCAGTAGGTTCCGCGGACAGGGAACTAACTATGGCTACACCTTC.

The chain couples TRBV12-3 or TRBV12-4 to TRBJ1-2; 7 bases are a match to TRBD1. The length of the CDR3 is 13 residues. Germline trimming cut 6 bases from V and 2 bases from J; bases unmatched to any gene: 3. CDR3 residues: CASRRQGNYGYTF. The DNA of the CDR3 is TGTGCCAGCAGACGACAGGGCAACTATGGCTACACCTTC.

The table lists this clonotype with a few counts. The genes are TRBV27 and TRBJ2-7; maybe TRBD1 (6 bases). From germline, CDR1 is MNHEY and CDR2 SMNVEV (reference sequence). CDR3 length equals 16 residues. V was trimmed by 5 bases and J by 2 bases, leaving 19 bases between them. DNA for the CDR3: TGTGCCAGCAGTCGCCTCCCGCAGGGGTACACCTACGAGCAGTACTTC. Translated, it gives CASSRLPQGYTYEQYF.

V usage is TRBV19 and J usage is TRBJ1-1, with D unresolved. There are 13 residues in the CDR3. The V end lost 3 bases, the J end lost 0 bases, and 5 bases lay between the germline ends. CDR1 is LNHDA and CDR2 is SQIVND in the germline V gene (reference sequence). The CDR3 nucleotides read TGTGCCAGTAGTATGGCGCTGAACACTGAAGCTTTCTTT. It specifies CASSMALNTEAFF. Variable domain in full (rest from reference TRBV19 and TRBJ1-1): DGGITQSPKYLFRKEGQNVTLSCEQNLNHDAMYWYRQDPGQGLRLIYYSQIVNDFQKGDIAEGYSVSREKKESFPLTVTSAQKNPTAFYLCASSMALNTEAFFGQGTRLTVV.

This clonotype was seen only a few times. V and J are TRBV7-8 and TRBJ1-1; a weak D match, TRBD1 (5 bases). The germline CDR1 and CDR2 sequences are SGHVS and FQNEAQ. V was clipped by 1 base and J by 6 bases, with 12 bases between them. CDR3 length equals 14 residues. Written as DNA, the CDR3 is TGTGCCAGCAGCTTAGACAGGTCAAGAGCTGAAGCTTTCTTT. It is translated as CASSLDRSRAEAFF. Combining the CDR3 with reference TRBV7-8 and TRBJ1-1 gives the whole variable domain GAGVSQSPRYKVAKRGQDVALRCDPISGHVSLFWYQQALGQGPEFLTYFQNEAQLDKSGLPSDRFFAERPEGSVSTLKIQRTQQEDSAVYLCASSLDRSRAEAFFGQGTRLTVV.

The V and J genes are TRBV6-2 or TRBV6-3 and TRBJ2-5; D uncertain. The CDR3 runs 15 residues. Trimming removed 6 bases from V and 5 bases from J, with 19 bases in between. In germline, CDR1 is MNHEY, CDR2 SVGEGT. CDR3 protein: CASRQSGYPQETQYF. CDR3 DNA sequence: TGTGCCAGCAGGCAGTCGGGTTATCCCCAGGAGACCCAGTACTTC.

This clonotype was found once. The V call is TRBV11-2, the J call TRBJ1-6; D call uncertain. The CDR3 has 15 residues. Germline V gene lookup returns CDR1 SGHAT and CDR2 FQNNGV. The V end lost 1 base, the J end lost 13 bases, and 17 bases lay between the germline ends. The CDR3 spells CASSLVSHHGAPLHF. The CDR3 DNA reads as TGTGCCAGCAGCTTAGTTTCTCACCACGGAGCGCCCCTCCACTTT.

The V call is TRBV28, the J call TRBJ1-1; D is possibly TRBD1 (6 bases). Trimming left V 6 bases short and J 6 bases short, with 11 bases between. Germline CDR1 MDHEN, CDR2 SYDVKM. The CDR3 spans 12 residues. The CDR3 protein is CASRKGGAEAFF. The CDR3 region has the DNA TGTGCCAGCAGAAAGGGGGGCGCTGAAGCTTTCTTT.

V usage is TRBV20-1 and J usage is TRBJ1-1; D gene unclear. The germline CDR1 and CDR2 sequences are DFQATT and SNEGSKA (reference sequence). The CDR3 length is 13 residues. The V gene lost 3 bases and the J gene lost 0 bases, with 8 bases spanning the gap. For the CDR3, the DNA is TGCAGTGCTAGTAACCGCATGAACACTGAAGCTTTCTTT. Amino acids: CSASNRMNTEAFF.

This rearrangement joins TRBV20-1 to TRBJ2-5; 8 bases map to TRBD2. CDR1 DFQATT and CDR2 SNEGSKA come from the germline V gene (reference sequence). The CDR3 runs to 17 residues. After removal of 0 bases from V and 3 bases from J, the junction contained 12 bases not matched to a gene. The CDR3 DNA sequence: TGCAGTGCTAGAGATGTGCGGGGGGACCTCTCGAAAGAGACCCAGTACTTC. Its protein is CSARDVRGDLSKETQYF.

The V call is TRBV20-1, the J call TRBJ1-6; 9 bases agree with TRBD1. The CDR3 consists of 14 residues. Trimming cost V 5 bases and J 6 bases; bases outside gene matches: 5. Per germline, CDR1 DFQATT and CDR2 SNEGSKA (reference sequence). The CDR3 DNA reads TGCAGTGCTTTCCCGGGACAGGGTAATTCACCCCTCCACTTT. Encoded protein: CSAFPGQGNSPLHF.